Below are 17 T cell receptor beta chains sequenced from a single sample in a study of OX40 agonist ivuxolimab in advanced cancers. Assay used: immunoSEQ multiplex PCR; TCRdb lists only in-frame clones, some missing. The sample records nearly 80,000 clones, roughly 84% being singletons. The sequences come from CD4+ or CD8+ T cells sorted from blood, collected in a trial of the OX40 agonist ivuxolimab. The receptors stem from an adult with an advanced solid tumor such as melanoma, head and neck, liver or kidney cancer.

The chain recombines TRBV11-2 with TRBJ2-2; 12 nucleotides match TRBD2. Germline values: CDR1 SGHAT, CDR2 FQNNGV. V trimming: 2 bases; J trimming: 2 bases; junction bases outside the gene matches: 3. The CDR3 sequence is 17 residues long. The CDR3 sequence is CASSLLGLAGNTGELFF. CDR3 DNA: TGTGCCAGCAGCTTATTAGGACTAGCGGGAAACACCGGGGAGCTGTTTTTT.

The chain couples TRBV9 to TRBJ1-5; unclear D gene. Trimming stripped 0 bases from V and 0 bases from J, with 7 bases between. The CDR3 extends over 15 amino acids. Germline V gives CDR1 SGDLS, CDR2 YYNGEE. In nucleotides, the CDR3 is TGTGCCAGCAGCGTAGACGGGTTTAGCAATCAGCCCCAGCATTTT. Translating gives CASSVDGFSNQPQHF.

The V and J genes are TRBV2 and TRBJ2-1; a possible D gene is TRBD1 (5 bases). Germline V lookup: CDR1 SNHLY, CDR2 FYNNEI. The CDR3 loop spans 16 amino acids. The V end lost 1 base, the J end lost 6 bases, and 16 bases lay between the germline ends. The CDR3 region has the DNA TGTGCCAGCAGTGAAGAGGGGAACGTTGGGTTCAATGAGCAGTTCTTC. This sequence encodes CASSEEGNVGFNEQFF. Combining the CDR3 with reference TRBV2 and TRBJ2-1 gives the whole variable domain EPEVTQTPSHQVTQMGQEVILRCVPISNHLYFYWYRQILGQKVEFLVSFYNNEISEKSEIFDDQFSVERPDGSNFTLKIRSTKLEDSAMYFCASSEEGNVGFNEQFFGPGTRLTVL.

The chain carries TRBV18 and TRBJ1-1; no definite D call. Between the trimmed V and J ends, which lost 5 bases and 6 bases, there was a span of 7 bases. The CDR3 has 11 amino acids. In germline, CDR1 is KGHSH, CDR2 LQKENI. The CDR3 spells CASSLVAEAFF. The CDR3 DNA is TGTGCCAGCTCATTGGTCGCTGAAGCTTTCTTT.

DNA of the CDR3: TGTGCCAGTAGTATAGACGCCGAAAACACTGAAGCTTTCTTT. Encoded protein: CASSIDAENTEAFF. The chain employs TRBV19 and TRBJ1-1; D is unclear. The CDR3 runs 14 residues. Trimming cost V 0 bases and J 2 bases, with 7 bases left between them. Germline CDR1 reads LNHDA; CDR2 reads SQIVND (reference sequence).

The genes are TRBV28 and TRBJ2-1; weak D call: TRBD2 (7 bases). The CDR3 is made up of 14 amino acids. Deletions cut 5 bases from V and 8 bases from J, with 16 bases between. Germline V lookup: CDR1 MDHEN, CDR2 SYDVKM. CDR3 coding DNA: TGTGCCAGCAGTCCGCCGAGGGGGGGGGATGAGCAGTTCTTC. Protein product: CASSPPRGGDEQFF.

The CDR3 is CASSSLDSGGAGELFF. The CDR3 DNA reads as TGTGCCAGCAGTTCCCTGGACAGTGGGGGGGCCGGGGAGCTGTTTTTT. This rearrangement joins TRBV27 to TRBJ2-2, with D perhaps matching TRBD2 (7 bases). V was clipped by 4 bases and J by 6 bases, with 18 bases between them. The CDR3 contains 16 residues. Germline V gives CDR1 MNHEY, CDR2 SMNVEV (reference sequence).

This clone was observed a few times. The chain joins TRBV27 to TRBJ1-6; TRBD1 matches 7 bases. J lost 3 bases, V lost 0 bases, and 5 bases had no gene match. CDR3 size: 17 residues. CDR1 is MNHEY, CDR2 SMNVEV, per germline (reference sequence). CDR3 sequence: CASSLSVGQVYNSPLHF. In DNA, the CDR3 is TGTGCCAGCAGTTTATCCGTCGGACAGGTCTATAATTCACCCCTCCACTTT.

This CDR3 is CASSESDPIYEQYF. For the CDR3, the DNA is TGTGCCAGCAGTGAAAGCGACCCAATCTACGAGCAGTACTTC. The genes are TRBV6-1 and TRBJ2-7; D is undetermined. The ends were cut back, 2 bases at V and 3 bases at J, with 11 bases in the middle. The V gene's germline CDR1 is MNHNS and CDR2 SASEGT. This CDR3 has 14 amino acids.

The CDR3 region has the DNA TGTGCCAGTACCCCTCTAGCGGGAGCTAGTACGCAGTATTTT. This translates into CASTPLAGASTQYF. The chain is built from TRBV19 and TRBJ2-3; 10 bases are a match to TRBD2. V dropped 7 bases and J dropped 8; count of bases not matched to a gene: 9. Germline V gene lookup returns CDR1 LNHDA and CDR2 SQIVND (reference sequence). The CDR3 is 14 amino acids.

The V gene is TRBV7-6, the J gene TRBJ2-3; unclear D gene. Germline values: CDR1 SGHVS, CDR2 FNYEAQ. The V end lost 0 bases, the J end lost 2 bases, and 6 bases lay between the germline ends. This CDR3 spans 14 amino acids. CDR3 amino acids: CASSLARFTDTQYF. The CDR3 DNA reads as TGTGCCAGCAGCTTAGCTAGATTCACAGATACGCAGTATTTT. The entire variable domain, with the rest obtained from reference TRBV7-6 and TRBJ2-3, is as follows: GAGVSQSPRYKVTKRGQDVALRCDPISGHVSLYWYRQALGQGPEFLTYFNYEAQQDKSGLPNDRFSAERPEGSISTLTIQRTEQRDSAMYRCASSLARFTDTQYFGPGTRLTVL.

This clone was observed a single time. This chain joins TRBV7-2 and TRBJ2-5; D is unresolved. The J call may be incorrect, as the DNA end agrees better with TRBJ2-7. This CDR3 spans 15 amino acids. Germline lookup yields CDR1 SGHTA and CDR2 FQGNSA. The CDR3 region has the DNA TGTGCCAGCAGCCCCCATTTTAGCAAACACTACGAGCAGTACTTC. Protein sequence: CASSPHFSKHYEQYF.

This clone came up a few times. This chain joins TRBV19 and TRBJ1-2, with D hard to call. This CDR3 spans 13 amino acids. Trimming shortened V by 2 bases and J by 8 bases, and 12 bases separated the two germline ends. Per germline, CDR1 LNHDA and CDR2 SQIVND (reference sequence). CDR3 coding DNA: TGTGCCAGTAGTATATTCCGGGATTTGGGCTACACCTTC. Protein: CASSIFRDLGYTF. The full variable domain, completed using reference TRBV19 and TRBJ1-2, is DGGITQSPKYLFRKEGQNVTLSCEQNLNHDAMYWYRQDPGQGLRLIYYSQIVNDFQKGDIAEGYSVSREKKESFPLTVTSAQKNPTAFYLCASSIFRDLGYTFGSGTRLTVV.

The chain is built from TRBV6-4 and TRBJ2-5, with 8 nucleotides matching TRBD1. The CDR3 is 16 residues long. After removal of 7 bases from V and 5 bases from J, the junction contained 15 bases not matched to a gene. From germline, CDR1 is MRHNA and CDR2 SNTAGT. CDR3 nucleotides: TGTGCCAGCACCTTTGGTCCCGCGACAGGGGAGGAGACCCAGTACTTC. Protein product: CASTFGPATGEETQYF.

The rearrangement joins TRBV2 to TRBJ2-7; possible D gene TRBD1, 6 bases. Deletions cut 11 bases from V and 0 bases from J, with 14 bases between. Looked up from germline, CDR1 is SNHLY and CDR2 is FYNNEI. The CDR3 spans 13 residues. CDR3 sequence: CASRGVFSYEQYF. CDR3 in DNA: TGTGCCTCCAGGGGAGTGTTCTCCTACGAGCAGTACTTC.

The chain is built from TRBV6-5 and TRBJ1-6, with D unresolved. The germline V and J ends were trimmed by 0 bases and 12 bases, with 15 bases remaining between them. Germline V gives CDR1 MNHEY, CDR2 SVGAGI. The CDR3 totals 15 residues. The CDR3 nucleotides are TGTGCCAGCAGTTACTCTTACACGCCGGAGCTACCCCTCCACTTT. The encoded protein is CASSYSYTPELPLHF.

The V and J genes are TRBV28 and TRBJ1-4; 9 positions agree with TRBD1. Looked up from germline, CDR1 is MDHEN and CDR2 is SYDVKM. Trimming removed 6 bases from V and 7 bases from J; junction bases left unmatched: 9. This CDR3 has 15 residues. The CDR3 nucleotides are TGTGCCAGCAGCCCGCCGACAGGGGGGAGTGAAAAACTGTTTTTT. It codes for CASSPPTGGSEKLFF.